This T cell receptor beta chain was retrieved from a study of blood T cells in healthy people across ages. The sample, around 10 milliliters of peripheral blood, was drawn from each donor. A second PCR of 7 to 11 cycles used a sample-barcoded 5' primer and a J-beta primer mix. TCRdb fed the 5' RACE reads into MiXCR, producing one record per CDR3 protein. The data show approximately 800,000 distinct CDR3 sequences, with about 34% seen just once and roughly 13% held by the top ten. Losses at the gene ends were 0 bases for V and 5 bases for J; bases not matched to a gene: 3. The germline V gene encodes CDR1 MGHRA and CDR2 YSYEKL. This CDR3 region has 14 residues.

This sequence was found in a man younger than 30 in good health. This rearrangement joins TRBV4-1 to TRBJ1-1; TRBD1 matches 7 bases. The specimen was blood. CDR3 in DNA: TGCGCCAGCAGCCAAGATAACAGGGGAACTGAAGCTTTCTTT. Its translation is CASSQDNRGTEAFF.